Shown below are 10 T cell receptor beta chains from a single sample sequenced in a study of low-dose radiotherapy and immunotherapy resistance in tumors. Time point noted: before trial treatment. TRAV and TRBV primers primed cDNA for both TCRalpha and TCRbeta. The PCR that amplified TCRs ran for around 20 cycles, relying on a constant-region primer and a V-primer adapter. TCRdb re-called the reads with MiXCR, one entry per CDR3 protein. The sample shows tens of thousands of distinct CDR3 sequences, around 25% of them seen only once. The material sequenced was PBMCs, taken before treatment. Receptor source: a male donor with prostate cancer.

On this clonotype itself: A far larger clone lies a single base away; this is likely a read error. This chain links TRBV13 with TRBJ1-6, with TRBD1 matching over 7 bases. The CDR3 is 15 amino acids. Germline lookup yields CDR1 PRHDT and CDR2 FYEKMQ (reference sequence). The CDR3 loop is CAGSQTQGVKSPLHF. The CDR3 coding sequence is TGTGCCGGCAGTCAAACTCAGGGGGTGAAATCACCCCTCCACTTT. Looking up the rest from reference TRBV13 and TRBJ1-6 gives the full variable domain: AAGVIQSPRHLIKEKRETATLKCYPIPRHDTVYWYQQGPGQDPQFLISFYEKMQSDKGSIPDRFSAQQFSDYHSELNMSSLELGDSALYFCAGSQTQGVKSPLHFGNGTRLTVT.

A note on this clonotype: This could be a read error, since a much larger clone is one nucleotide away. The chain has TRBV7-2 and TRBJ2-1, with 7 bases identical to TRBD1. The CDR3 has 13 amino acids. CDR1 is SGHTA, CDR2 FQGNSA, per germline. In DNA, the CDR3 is TGTGACAGCAGCCCAGGGGGTACCAATGAGCAGTTCTTC. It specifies CDSSPGGTNEQFF.

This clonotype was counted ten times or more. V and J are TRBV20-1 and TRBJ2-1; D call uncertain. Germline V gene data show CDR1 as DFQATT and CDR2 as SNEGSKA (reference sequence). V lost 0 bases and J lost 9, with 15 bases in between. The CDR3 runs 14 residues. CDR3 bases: TGCAGTGCTAGAGATCTGGCGACTGTGGTTGAGCAGTTCTTC. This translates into CSARDLATVVEQFF.

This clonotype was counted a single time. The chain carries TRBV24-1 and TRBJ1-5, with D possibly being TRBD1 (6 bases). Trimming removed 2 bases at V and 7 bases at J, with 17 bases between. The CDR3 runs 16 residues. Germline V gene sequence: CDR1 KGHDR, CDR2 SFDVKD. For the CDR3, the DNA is TGTGCCACCAGTGATTCTACAGGGTCGGGGCAGCAGCCCCAGCATTTT. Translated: CATSDSTGSGQQPQHF.

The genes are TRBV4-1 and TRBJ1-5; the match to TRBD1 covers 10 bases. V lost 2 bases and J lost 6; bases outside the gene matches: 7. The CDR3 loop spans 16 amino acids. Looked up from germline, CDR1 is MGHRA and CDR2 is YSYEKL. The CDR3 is CASSQTGTGVGQPQHF. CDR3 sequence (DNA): TGCGCCAGCAGCCAAACCGGGACAGGGGTTGGTCAGCCCCAGCATTTT.

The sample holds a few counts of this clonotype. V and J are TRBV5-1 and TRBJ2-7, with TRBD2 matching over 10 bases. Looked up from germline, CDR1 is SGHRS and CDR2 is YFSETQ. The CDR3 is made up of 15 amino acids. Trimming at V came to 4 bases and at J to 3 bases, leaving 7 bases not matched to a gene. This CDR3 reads CASSARAGGNYEQYF. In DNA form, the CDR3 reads TGCGCCAGCAGCGCCCGAGCGGGAGGGAACTACGAGCAGTACTTC.

The CDR3 sequence is CASRPVASLNTGELFF. The DNA of the CDR3 is TGTGCCAGCAGACCAGTCGCTAGCTTGAACACCGGGGAGCTGTTTTTT. The V and J genes are TRBV7-9 and TRBJ2-2; possible D gene TRBD2, 5 bases. Germline CDR1 is SEHNR and CDR2 is FQNEAQ (reference sequence). Deletions cut 6 bases from V and 1 base from J, with 15 bases between. This CDR3 is 16 amino acids long.

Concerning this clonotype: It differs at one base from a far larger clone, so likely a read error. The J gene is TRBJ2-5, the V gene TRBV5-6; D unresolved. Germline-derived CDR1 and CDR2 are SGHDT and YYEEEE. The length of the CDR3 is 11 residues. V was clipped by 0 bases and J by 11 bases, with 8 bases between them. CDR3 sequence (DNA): TGTGCCAGCAGCTTGGACCATGAGCAGTACTTC. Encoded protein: CASSLDHEQYF.

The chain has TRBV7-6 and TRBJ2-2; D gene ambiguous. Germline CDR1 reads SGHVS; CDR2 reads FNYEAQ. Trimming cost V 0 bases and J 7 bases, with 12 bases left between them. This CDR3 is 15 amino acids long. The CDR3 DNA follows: TGTGCCAGCAGCTTAGCTTCGTTGGCGCGCGGGGAGCTGTTTTTT. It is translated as CASSLASLARGELFF. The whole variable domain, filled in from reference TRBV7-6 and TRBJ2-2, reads GAGVSQSPRYKVTKRGQDVALRCDPISGHVSLYWYRQALGQGPEFLTYFNYEAQQDKSGLPNDRFSAERPEGSISTLTIQRTEQRDSAMYRCASSLASLARGELFFGEGSRLTVL.

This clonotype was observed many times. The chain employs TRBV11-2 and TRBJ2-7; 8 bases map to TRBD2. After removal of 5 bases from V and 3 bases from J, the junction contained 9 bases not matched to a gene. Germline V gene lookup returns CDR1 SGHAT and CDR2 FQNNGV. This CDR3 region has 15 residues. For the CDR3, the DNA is TGTGCCAGCAGCCTTCCGGGAGGGACCCTCTACGAGCAGTACTTC. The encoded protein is CASSLPGGTLYEQYF.